The 14 T cell receptor beta chains in this list originate from one sample, sequenced in a study of PD-1 blockade in classical Hodgkin lymphoma. The table came from immunoSEQ multiplex PCR; TCRdb's copy has only in-frame clones and leaves some out. The sample consists of some 10,000 clones, 82% of them appearing once. Brentuximab vedotin exposure varied among the patients, all of whom had relapsed after autologous stem cell transplantation. The sequencing used peripheral blood mononuclear cells (PBMCs), collected before the second cycle of nivolumab. The receptors stem from a human donor with classical Hodgkin lymphoma.

This chain links TRBV28 with TRBJ2-1; D tentatively fits TRBD1 or TRBD2 (5 bases each). CDR1 MDHEN and CDR2 SYDVKM come from the germline V gene. The length of the CDR3 is 12 residues. V was trimmed by 8 bases and J by 4 bases, leaving 9 bases between them. The CDR3 loop is CASFGTYNEQFF. CDR3 coding DNA: TGTGCCAGCTTCGGGACGTACAATGAGCAGTTCTTC.

The chain has TRBV5-4 and TRBJ2-1; D is unclear. Germline V gene data show CDR1 as SGHNT and CDR2 as YYREEE (reference sequence). The CDR3 is made up of 16 amino acids. V dropped 2 bases and J dropped 9 bases, with 21 bases sitting between them. The DNA for the CDR3 is TGTGCCAGCAGCTTAAGCCCGCGTCCTCTAAACGGTGAGCAGTTCTTC. Protein: CASSLSPRPLNGEQFF.

The chain combines TRBV5-1 with TRBJ2-1; 13 nucleotides agree with TRBD2. Trimming cost V 4 bases and J 9 bases; bases outside gene matches: 10. Germline V gives CDR1 SGHRS, CDR2 YFSETQ. This CDR3 contains 16 residues. The chain's CDR3 is CASSLGGGLAGTEQFF. DNA for the CDR3: TGCGCCAGCAGCCTGGGAGGGGGACTAGCGGGAACTGAGCAGTTCTTC. Based on the CDR3 plus reference TRBV5-1 and TRBJ2-1, the full variable domain is KAGVTQTPRYLIKTRGQQVTLSCSPISGHRSVSWYQQTPGQGLQFLFEYFSETQRNKGNFPGRFSGRQFSNSRSEMNVSTLELGDSALYLCASSLGGGLAGTEQFFGPGTRLTVL.

The chain combines TRBV27 with TRBJ1-1, with D possibly matching TRBD1 (6 bases). From germline, CDR1 is MNHEY and CDR2 SMNVEV (reference sequence). V was trimmed by 4 bases and J by 10 bases, leaving 13 bases between them. This CDR3 is built from 12 residues. The CDR3 DNA follows: TGTGCCAGCAGTTACGGGGGCGGTGGAGCTTTCTTT. This gives the protein CASSYGGGGAFF.

V and J are TRBV7-2 and TRBJ2-5, with TRBD2 matching 9 bases. Per the germline V gene, CDR1 is SGHTA and CDR2 is FQGNSA. V dropped 3 bases and J dropped 3; count of bases not matched to a gene: 5. The length of the CDR3 is 15 residues. The CDR3 sequence: CASSFRGGVEETQYF. The DNA for the CDR3 is TGTGCCAGCAGCTTCCGCGGGGGGGTGGAAGAGACCCAGTACTTC.

A single count supports this clone. Sequence at one end of the junction differs from germline and may be a read error. The chain is built from TRBV9 and TRBJ2-3, with 8 bases that match TRBD2. The CDR3 sequence is 14 residues long. The germline CDR1 and CDR2 sequences are SGDLS and YYNGEE. In DNA form, the CDR3 reads TGTGCCAGCACCGTAGCGGGAAAGGCAGATACGCAGTATTTT. Amino acids: CASTVAGKADTQYF.

As to this clone: One end of the junction is discordant with germline, which a read error may explain. In the same sample, other DNA sequences code for this CDR3. CDR3 residues: CASSVEVGVSSGANVLTF. In DNA, the CDR3 is TGTGCCAGCAGCGTAGAAGTTGGGGTCAGCTCTGGGGCCAACGTTCTGACTTTC. The chain has TRBV9 and TRBJ2-6, with D perhaps TRBD1 (5 bases). The V gene's germline CDR1 is SGDLS and CDR2 YYNGEE. The CDR3 sequence is 18 residues long.

The V call is TRBV19, the J call TRBJ1-1; D is undetermined. V was shortened by 2 bases and J by 5 bases, with 33 bases between the two germline ends. This CDR3 comprises 21 residues. Germline CDR1 reads LNHDA; CDR2 reads SQIVND (reference sequence). The CDR3 is CASSIRVDNLISTIGWTEAFF. For the CDR3, the DNA is TGTGCCAGTAGTATAAGGGTAGATAATCTGATTTCAACAATAGGTTGGACTGAAGCTTTCTTT.

The V gene is TRBV4-1, the J gene TRBJ2-3; D perhaps matches TRBD1 (6 bases). The CDR3 totals 16 residues. Germline V gives CDR1 MGHRA, CDR2 YSYEKL. V was clipped by 3 bases and J by 3 bases, with 16 bases between them. The CDR3 loop is CASSQNRVVGTDTQYF. In nucleotides, the CDR3 is TGCGCCAGCAGCCAGAACAGGGTGGTGGGGACAGATACGCAGTATTTT.

V and J are TRBV4-2 and TRBJ2-5, with TRBD2 identical over 12 bases. Trimming cost V 1 base and J 7 bases; bases outside gene matches: 25. The CDR3 loop spans 22 amino acids. Germline CDR1 is LGHNA and CDR2 is YNFKEQ. CDR3 protein: CASSQGQGGGLAGLNGGGTQYF. CDR3 bases: TGTGCCAGCAGCCAAGGGCAAGGGGGAGGACTAGCGGGGTTAAACGGCGGGGGGACCCAGTACTTC.

V usage is TRBV18 and J usage is TRBJ1-1, with TRBD1 as a possible D gene (5 bases). There are 13 residues in the CDR3. From germline, CDR1 is KGHSH and CDR2 LQKENI. Trimming cost V 3 bases and J 1 base, with 6 bases left between them. CDR3 protein: CASSPGGNTEAFF. The CDR3 bases are TGTGCCAGCTCACCCGGGGGGAACACTGAAGCTTTCTTT.

J is TRBJ1-1 and V is TRBV7-3; 9 bases agree with TRBD1. The junction had 7 bases not matched to a gene; V was cut back by 5 bases and J by 0 bases. Per the germline V gene, CDR1 is SGHTA and CDR2 is FQGTGA. The CDR3 extends over 16 amino acids. CDR3 nucleotides: TGTGCCAGCAGCGACAGAGACAGGGGGATGAACACTGAAGCTTTCTTT. The encoded protein is CASSDRDRGMNTEAFF.

The gene calls are TRBV6-1 and TRBJ1-2; 7 bases match TRBD1. V shed 10 bases, J shed 7 bases, and the junction held 6 bases outside the gene matches. The CDR3 covers 11 residues. CDR1 is MNHNS, CDR2 SASEGT, per germline. CDR3 sequence: CATVRQGGYTF. CDR3 nucleotide sequence: TGTGCCACCGTCCGACAGGGTGGCTACACCTTC.

The chain combines TRBV7-3 with TRBJ2-6, with 8 nucleotides matching TRBD1. The CDR3 length is 15 residues. Trimming took 5 bases from V and 2 from J; bases not matched to a gene: 2. CDR1 SGHTA and CDR2 FQGTGA come from the germline V gene. Written as DNA, the CDR3 is TGTGCCAGCAGCGAACAGGGGGCTGGGGCCAACGTCCTGACTTTC. It translates to CASSEQGAGANVLTF.